These T cell receptor beta chains were read from a single sample in a study of blood T cell repertoires in COVID-19. Sequencing was performed with immunoSEQ multiplex PCR; in TCRdb, only in-frame clones are kept and a portion is missing. Of about 160,000 clones in the sample, approximately 80% are singletons; the top ten hold less than 6%. Source material: PBMCs or T cells enriched from blood (not recorded which). These receptor sequences come from a man in his forties who had recovered from COVID-19. The CDR3 runs from the conserved cysteine through the conserved F or W. A D gene is named only where the DNA matches it firmly. Clone size appears in some rows only: once, few, many, or a class for an expanded clone.

clone size: NA
J gene: TRBJ1-4
D gene: NA
V gene: TRBV19
CDR3 protein: CASSEYEKLFF
CDR3 DNA: TGTGCCAGTAGTGAGTATGAAAAACTGTTTTTT

clone size: NA
J gene: TRBJ2-5
D gene: NA
V gene: TRBV7-6
CDR3 protein: CASSLVQVGYQETQYF
CDR3 DNA: TGTGCCAGCAGCTTAGTCCAAGTCGGGTACCAAGAGACCCAGTACTTC

clone size: NA
J gene: TRBJ1-2
D gene: NA
V gene: TRBV19
CDR3 protein: CASALSPGGYTF
CDR3 DNA: TGTGCCAGCGCCCTGAGTCCGGGTGGCTACACCTTC

clone size: few
J gene: TRBJ2-3
D gene: NA
V gene: TRBV6-5
CDR3 protein: CASSYIPGSSTDTQYF
CDR3 DNA: TGTGCCAGCAGTTACATCCCCGGGTCAAGCACAGATACGCAGTATTTT

clone size: NA
J gene: TRBJ2-1
D gene: TRBD2
V gene: TRBV2
CDR3 protein: CASRGPSGRGASYNEQFF
CDR3 DNA: TGTGCCAGCAGGGGCCCTTCGGGGCGGGGGGCATCCTACAATGAGCAGTTCTTC

clone size: once
J gene: TRBJ2-7
D gene: TRBD2
V gene: TRBV9
CDR3 protein: CASSVGLAGGPYEQYF
CDR3 DNA: TGTGCCAGCAGCGTAGGACTAGCGGGGGGGCCCTACGAGCAGTACTTC

clone size: NA
J gene: TRBJ2-2
D gene: NA
V gene: TRBV21-1
CDR3 protein: CASSKVDRGPSGRGYPNTGELFF
CDR3 DNA: TGTGCCAGCAGCAAAGTTGACAGGGGGCCCTCTGGGAGAGGCTACCCGAACACCGGGGAGCTGTTTTTT

clone size: NA
J gene: TRBJ2-7
D gene: TRBD2
V gene: TRBV28
CDR3 protein: CASSLGGGEPYEQYF
CDR3 DNA: TGTGCCAGCAGCTTGGGTGGGGGGGAACCCTACGAGCAGTACTTC

clone size: few
J gene: TRBJ2-3
D gene: NA
V gene: TRBV4-2
CDR3 protein: CASSLTSTDTQYF
CDR3 DNA: TGTGCCAGCAGCCTGACTAGCACAGATACGCAGTATTTT

clone size: NA
J gene: TRBJ1-1
D gene: NA
V gene: TRBV19
CDR3 protein: CASSIDRRARVNTEAFF
CDR3 DNA: TGTGCCAGTAGTATAGATCGGAGGGCACGAGTGAACACTGAAGCTTTCTTT

clone size: NA
J gene: TRBJ2-6
D gene: NA
V gene: TRBV15
CDR3 protein: CATSRVRTTGANVLTF
CDR3 DNA: TGTGCCACCAGCAGAGTACGGACAACTGGGGCCAACGTCCTGACTTTC

clone size: NA
J gene: TRBJ1-1
D gene: NA
V gene: TRBV2
CDR3 protein: CASKGSLNTEAFF
CDR3 DNA: TGTGCCAGCAAGGGGTCCCTGAACACTGAAGCTTTCTTT

clone size: NA
J gene: TRBJ2-5
D gene: NA
V gene: TRBV28
CDR3 protein: CASSLLGETQYF
CDR3 DNA: TGTGCCAGCAGTTTGCTCGGAGAGACCCAGTACTTC

clone size: NA
J gene: TRBJ2-2
D gene: NA
V gene: TRBV15
CDR3 protein: CATSRDKSTSQAAGELFF
CDR3 DNA: TGTGCCACCAGCAGAGATAAATCCACTAGCCAGGCAGCTGGGGAGCTGTTTTTT

clone size: NA
J gene: TRBJ2-1
D gene: TRBD1
V gene: TRBV19
CDR3 protein: CASRGSGQGRGYEQFF
CDR3 DNA: TGTGCCAGTAGAGGGTCGGGACAGGGAAGAGGGTATGAGCAGTTCTTC

clone size: NA
J gene: TRBJ1-1
D gene: TRBD1
V gene: TRBV9
CDR3 protein: CASSPTLVRDRGRGTEAFF
CDR3 DNA: TGTGCCAGCAGCCCTACCTTGGTCCGGGACAGGGGGCGCGGAACTGAAGCTTTCTTT

clone size: NA
J gene: TRBJ2-7
D gene: TRBD1
V gene: TRBV7-9
CDR3 protein: CASSLMGTGRSYEQYF
CDR3 DNA: TGTGCCAGCAGCTTGATGGGGACAGGGCGCTCCTACGAGCAGTACTTC

clone size: NA
J gene: TRBJ2-5
D gene: NA
V gene: TRBV1
CDR3 protein: CTSRPGKTQYF
CDR3 DNA: TGCACCAGCCGGCCAGGGAAGACCCAGTACTTC

clone size: NA
J gene: TRBJ1-5
D gene: NA
V gene: TRBV19
CDR3 protein: CASSAGGYYSNQPQHF
CDR3 DNA: TGTGCCAGTAGTGCCGGAGGGTACTATAGCAATCAGCCCCAGCATTTT

clone size: NA
J gene: TRBJ2-4
D gene: NA
V gene: TRBV9
CDR3 protein: CASSARDIEDLAKNIQYF
CDR3 DNA: TGTGCCAGCAGCGCCCGGGACATCGAGGACCTAGCCAAAAACATTCAGTACTTC

clone size: once
J gene: TRBJ2-1
D gene: TRBD2
V gene: TRBV6-2/TRBV6-3
CDR3 protein: CASSYGLLAGNLHNEQFF
CDR3 DNA: TGTGCCAGCAGTTACGGCTTGCTAGCGGGGAACCTACACAATGAGCAGTTCTTC

clone size: NA
J gene: TRBJ1-2
D gene: NA
V gene: TRBV19
CDR3 protein: CASSISYQGNYGYTF
CDR3 DNA: TGTGCCAGTAGTATTTCCTATCAGGGTAACTATGGCTACACCTTC

clone size: NA
J gene: TRBJ1-2
D gene: NA
V gene: TRBV5-1
CDR3 protein: CASSFTGLYGYTF
CDR3 DNA: TGCGCCAGCAGCTTCACAGGGCTCTATGGCTACACCTTC

clone size: NA
J gene: TRBJ2-1
D gene: NA
V gene: TRBV11-2
CDR3 protein: CASSLDPRRSDYNEQFF
CDR3 DNA: TGTGCCAGCAGCTTAGATCCACGGCGTAGCGACTACAATGAGCAGTTCTTC